This TCR beta chain emerged from a study of glioma-infiltrating T cells after dendritic cell vaccination. Study-wide results and caveats: Only a small number of patients had complete blood and tumor samples.

Patients had residual fresh-frozen tumor tissue and more than two years of survival data. Germline V gene lookup returns CDR1 SGHRS and CDR2 YFSETQ. V was pared by 4 bases and J by 6 bases, with 13 bases of the junction left unmatched. The CDR3 is 16 amino acids. Comments on this clone: The antigen is unknown.

The primer mix had 60 V beta and 13 J beta primers. Data came from immunoSEQ multiplex PCR; TCRdb stores just in-frame clones and leaves some out. The table lists some 70,000 clones, roughly 79% of them singletons. The clonotype comes from a human donor with glioblastoma. Sequenced here: blood, sampled before dendritic cell vaccination. This chain connects TRBV5-1 to TRBJ1-1; 9 nucleotides match TRBD1. CDR3 in DNA: TGCGCCAGCAGCAATACCGGGACAGGGATGATGGCTGAAGCTTTCTTT. Its protein is CASSNTGTGMMAEAFF.